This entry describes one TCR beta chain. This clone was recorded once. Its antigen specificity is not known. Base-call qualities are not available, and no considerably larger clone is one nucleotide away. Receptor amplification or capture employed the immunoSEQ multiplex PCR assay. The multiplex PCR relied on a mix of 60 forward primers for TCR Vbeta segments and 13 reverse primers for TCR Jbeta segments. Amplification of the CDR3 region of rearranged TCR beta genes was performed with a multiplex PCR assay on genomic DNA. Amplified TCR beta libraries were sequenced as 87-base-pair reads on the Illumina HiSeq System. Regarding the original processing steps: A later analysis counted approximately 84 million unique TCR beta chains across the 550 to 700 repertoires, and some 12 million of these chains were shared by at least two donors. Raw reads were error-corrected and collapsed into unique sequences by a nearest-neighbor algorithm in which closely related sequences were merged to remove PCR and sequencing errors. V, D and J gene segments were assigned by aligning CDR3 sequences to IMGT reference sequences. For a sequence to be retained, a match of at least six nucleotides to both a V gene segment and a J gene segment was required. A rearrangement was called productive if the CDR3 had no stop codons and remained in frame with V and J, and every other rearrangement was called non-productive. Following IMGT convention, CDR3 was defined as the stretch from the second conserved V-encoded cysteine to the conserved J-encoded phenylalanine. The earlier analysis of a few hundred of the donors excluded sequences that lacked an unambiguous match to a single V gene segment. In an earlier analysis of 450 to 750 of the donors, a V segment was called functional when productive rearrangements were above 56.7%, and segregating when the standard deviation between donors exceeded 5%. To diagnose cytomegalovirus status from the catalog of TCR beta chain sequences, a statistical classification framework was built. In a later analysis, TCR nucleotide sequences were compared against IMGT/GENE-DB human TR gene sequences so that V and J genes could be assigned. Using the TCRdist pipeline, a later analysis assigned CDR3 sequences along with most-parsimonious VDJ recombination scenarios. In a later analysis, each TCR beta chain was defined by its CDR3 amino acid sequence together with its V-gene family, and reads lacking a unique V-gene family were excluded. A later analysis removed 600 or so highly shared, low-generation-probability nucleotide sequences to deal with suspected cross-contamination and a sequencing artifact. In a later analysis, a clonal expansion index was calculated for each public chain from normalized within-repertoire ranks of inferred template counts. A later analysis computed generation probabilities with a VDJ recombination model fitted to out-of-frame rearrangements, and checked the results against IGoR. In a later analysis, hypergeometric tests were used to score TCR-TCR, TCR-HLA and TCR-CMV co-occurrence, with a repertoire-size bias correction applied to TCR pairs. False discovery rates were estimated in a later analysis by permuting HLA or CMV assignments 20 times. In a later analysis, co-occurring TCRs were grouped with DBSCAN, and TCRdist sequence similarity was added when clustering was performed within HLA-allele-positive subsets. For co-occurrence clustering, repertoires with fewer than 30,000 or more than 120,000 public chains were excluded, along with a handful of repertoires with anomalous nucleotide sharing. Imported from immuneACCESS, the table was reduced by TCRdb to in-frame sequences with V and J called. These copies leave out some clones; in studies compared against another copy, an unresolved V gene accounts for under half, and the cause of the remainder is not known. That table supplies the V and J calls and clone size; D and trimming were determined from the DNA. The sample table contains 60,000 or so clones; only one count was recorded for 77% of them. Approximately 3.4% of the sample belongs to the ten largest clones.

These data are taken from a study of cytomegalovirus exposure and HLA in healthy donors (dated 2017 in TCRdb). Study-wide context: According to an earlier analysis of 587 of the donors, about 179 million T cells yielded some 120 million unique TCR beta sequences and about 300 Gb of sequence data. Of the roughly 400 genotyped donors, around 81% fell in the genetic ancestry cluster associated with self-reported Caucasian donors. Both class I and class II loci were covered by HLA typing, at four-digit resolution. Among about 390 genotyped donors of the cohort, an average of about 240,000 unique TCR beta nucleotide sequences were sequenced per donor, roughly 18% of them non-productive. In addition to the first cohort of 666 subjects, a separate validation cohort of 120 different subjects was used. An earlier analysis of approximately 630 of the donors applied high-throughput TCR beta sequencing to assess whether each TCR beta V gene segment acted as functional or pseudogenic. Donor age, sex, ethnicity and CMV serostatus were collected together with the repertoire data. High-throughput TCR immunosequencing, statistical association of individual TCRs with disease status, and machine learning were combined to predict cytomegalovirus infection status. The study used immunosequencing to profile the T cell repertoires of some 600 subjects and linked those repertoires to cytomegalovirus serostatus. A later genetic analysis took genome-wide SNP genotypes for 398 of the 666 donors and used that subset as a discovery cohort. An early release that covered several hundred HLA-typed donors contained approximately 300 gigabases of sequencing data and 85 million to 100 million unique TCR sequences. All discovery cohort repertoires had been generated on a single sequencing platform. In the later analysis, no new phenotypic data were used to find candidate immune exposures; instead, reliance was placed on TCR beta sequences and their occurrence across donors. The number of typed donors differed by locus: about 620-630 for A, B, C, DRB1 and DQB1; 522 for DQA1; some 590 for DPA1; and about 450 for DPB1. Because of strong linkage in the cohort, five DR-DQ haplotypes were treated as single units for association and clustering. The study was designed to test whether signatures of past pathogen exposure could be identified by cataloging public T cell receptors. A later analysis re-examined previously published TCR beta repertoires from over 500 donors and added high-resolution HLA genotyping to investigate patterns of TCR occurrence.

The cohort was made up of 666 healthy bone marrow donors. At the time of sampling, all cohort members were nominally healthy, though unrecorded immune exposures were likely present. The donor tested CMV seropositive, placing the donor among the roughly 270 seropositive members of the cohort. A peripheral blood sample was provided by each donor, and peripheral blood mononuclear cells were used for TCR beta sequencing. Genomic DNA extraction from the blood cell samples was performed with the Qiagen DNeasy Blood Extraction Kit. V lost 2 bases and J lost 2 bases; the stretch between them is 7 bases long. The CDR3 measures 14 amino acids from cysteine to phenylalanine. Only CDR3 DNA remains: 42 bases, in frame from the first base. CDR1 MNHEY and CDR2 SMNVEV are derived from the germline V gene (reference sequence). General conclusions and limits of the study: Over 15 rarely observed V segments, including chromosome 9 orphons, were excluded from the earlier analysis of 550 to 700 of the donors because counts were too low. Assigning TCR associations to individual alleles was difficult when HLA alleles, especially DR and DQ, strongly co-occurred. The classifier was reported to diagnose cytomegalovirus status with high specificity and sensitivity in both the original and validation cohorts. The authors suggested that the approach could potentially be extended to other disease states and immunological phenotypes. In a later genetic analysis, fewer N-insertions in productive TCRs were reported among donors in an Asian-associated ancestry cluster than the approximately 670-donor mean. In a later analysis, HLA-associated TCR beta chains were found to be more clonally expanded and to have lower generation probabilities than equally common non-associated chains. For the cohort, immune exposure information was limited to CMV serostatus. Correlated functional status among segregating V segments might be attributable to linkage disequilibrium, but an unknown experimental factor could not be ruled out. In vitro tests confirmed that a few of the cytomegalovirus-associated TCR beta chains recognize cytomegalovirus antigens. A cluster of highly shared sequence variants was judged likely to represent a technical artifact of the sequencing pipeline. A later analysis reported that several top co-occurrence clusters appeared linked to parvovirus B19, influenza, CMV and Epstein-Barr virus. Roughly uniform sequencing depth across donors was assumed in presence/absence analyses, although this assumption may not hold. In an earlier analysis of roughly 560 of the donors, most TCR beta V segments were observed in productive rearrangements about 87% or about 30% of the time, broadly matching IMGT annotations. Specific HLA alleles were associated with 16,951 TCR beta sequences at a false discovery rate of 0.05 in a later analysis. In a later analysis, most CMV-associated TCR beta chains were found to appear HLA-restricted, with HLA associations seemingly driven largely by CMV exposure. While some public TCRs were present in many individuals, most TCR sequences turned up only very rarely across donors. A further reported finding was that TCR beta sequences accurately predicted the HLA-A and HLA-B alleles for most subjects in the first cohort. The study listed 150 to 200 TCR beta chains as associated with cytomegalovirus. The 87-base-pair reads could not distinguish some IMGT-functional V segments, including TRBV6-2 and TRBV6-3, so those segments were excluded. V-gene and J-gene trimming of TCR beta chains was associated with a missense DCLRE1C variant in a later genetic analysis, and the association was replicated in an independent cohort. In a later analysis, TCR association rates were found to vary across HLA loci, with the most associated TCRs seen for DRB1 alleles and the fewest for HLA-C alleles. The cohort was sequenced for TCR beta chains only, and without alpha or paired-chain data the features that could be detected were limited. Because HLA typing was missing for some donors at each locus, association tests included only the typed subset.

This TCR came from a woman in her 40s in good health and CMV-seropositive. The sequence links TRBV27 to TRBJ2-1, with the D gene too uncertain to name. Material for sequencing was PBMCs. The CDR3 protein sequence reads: CASSLAGTYNEQFF. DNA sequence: TGTGCCAGCAGTTTAGCAGGAACCTACAATGAGCAGTTCTTC.